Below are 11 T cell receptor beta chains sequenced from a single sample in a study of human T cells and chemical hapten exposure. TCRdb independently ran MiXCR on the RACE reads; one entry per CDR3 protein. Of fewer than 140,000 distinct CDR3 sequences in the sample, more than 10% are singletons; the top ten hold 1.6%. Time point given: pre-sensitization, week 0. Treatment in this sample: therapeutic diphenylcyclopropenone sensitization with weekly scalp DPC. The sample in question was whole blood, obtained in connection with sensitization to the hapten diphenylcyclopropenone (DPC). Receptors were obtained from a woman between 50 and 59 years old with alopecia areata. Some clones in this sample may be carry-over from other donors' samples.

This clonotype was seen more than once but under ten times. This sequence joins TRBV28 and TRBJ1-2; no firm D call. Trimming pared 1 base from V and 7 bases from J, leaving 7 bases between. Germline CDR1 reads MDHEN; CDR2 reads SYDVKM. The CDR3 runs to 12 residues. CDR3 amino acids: CASSLFGSGYTF. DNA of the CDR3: TGTGCCAGCAGTTTATTCGGCAGTGGCTACACCTTC.

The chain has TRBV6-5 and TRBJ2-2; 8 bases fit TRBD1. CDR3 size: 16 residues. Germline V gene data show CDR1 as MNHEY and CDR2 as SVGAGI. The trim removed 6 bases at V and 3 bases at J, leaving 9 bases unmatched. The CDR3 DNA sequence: TGTGCCAGCAGACATCCGACAGGGGACTACACCGGGGAGCTGTTTTTT. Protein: CASRHPTGDYTGELFF.

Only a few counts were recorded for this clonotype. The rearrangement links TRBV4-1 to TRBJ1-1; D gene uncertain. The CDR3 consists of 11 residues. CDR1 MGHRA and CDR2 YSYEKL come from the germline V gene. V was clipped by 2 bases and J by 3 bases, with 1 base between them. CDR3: CASSQHTEAFF. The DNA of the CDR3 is TGCGCCAGCAGCCAACACACTGAAGCTTTCTTT.

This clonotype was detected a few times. The DNA of the CDR3 is TGTGCCAGCAGCCCAACAACAGGACTAGCGTCAAATGAGCAGTTCTTC. This encodes CASSPTTGLASNEQFF. The chain recombines TRBV9 with TRBJ2-1; 9 bases agree with TRBD2. The germline CDR1 and CDR2 sequences are SGDLS and YYNGEE. CDR3 length equals 16 residues. The V segment lost 4 bases and the J segment 7 bases; nucleotides outside the gene matches: 12.

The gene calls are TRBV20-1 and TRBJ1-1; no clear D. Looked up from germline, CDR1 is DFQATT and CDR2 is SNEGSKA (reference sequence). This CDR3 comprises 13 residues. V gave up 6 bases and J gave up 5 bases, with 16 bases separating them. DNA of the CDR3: TGCAGTGCCCTCTCCAGCGGCGGGACTGAAGCTTTCTTT. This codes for CSALSSGGTEAFF.

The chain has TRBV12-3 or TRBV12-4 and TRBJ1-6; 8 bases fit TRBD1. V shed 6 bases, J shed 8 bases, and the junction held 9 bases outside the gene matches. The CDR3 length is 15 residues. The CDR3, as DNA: TGTGCCAGCAGGGGACAGGTAGGAGGGTATTCACCCCTCCACTTT. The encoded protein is CASRGQVGGYSPLHF.

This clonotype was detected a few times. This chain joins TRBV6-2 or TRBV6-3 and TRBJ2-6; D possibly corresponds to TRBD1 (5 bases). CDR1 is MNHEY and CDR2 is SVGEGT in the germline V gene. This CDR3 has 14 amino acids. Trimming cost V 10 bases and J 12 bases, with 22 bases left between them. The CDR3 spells CATRGAGLHRVLTF. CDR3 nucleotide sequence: TGTGCCACCCGAGGTGCAGGGTTGCACCGCGTCCTGACTTTC.

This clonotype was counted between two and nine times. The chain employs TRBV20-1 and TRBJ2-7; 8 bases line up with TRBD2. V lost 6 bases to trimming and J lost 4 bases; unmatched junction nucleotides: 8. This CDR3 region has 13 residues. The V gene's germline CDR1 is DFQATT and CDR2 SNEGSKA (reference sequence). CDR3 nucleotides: TGCAGTGCGGGGGGCGGGAGGACTTACGAGCAGTACTTC. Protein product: CSAGGGRTYEQYF.

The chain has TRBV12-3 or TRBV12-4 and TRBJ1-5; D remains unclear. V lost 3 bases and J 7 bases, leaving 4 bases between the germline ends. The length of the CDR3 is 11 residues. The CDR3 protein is CASSFQQPQHF. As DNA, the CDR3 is TGTGCCAGCAGTTTCCAGCAGCCCCAGCATTTT.

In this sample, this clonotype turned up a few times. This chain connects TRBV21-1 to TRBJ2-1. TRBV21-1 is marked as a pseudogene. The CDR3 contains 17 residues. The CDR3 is CASSKAVQPISYNEQFF. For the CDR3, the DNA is TGTGCCAGCAGCAAAGCGGTTCAGCCGATATCCTACAATGAGCAGTTCTTC.

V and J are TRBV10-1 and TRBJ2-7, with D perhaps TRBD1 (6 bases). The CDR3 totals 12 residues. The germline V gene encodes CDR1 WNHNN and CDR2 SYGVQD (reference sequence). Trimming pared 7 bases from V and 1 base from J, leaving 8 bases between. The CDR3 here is CASMDSSYEQYF. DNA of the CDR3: TGCGCCAGCATGGACAGTTCCTACGAGCAGTACTTC.